This entry lists 32 T cell receptor beta chains sequenced from one sample in a study of shared clonotypes between healthy human individuals. Libraries were prepared by immunoSEQ multiplex PCR; TCRdb keeps only in-frame clonotypes and omits some of them. The table has approximately 1.5 million clones, approximately 98% seen once. The sequenced sample was naive CD4+ T cells sorted from blood. Subset indicated: CD45RA+ positively selected. The source is a man aged 25 to 45 in good health.

The chain has TRBV7-9 and TRBJ2-1; 10 nucleotides line up with TRBD1. Germline values: CDR1 SEHNR, CDR2 FQNEAQ (reference sequence). With V trimmed by 5 bases and J by 7 bases, 5 bases remained unmatched. CDR3 length: 14 residues. The CDR3 nucleotides read TGTGCCAGCAGCCGCGGACAGGGGGATAATGAGCAGTTCTTC. The encoded protein is CASSRGQGDNEQFF.

Concerning this clone: Other DNA sequences in the sample encode the same CDR3. This rearrangement joins TRBV4-1 to TRBJ2-3, with D perhaps matching TRBD2 (5 bases). From germline, CDR1 is MGHRA and CDR2 YSYEKL. V was pared by 6 bases and J by 1 base, with 8 bases between. The CDR3 totals 13 residues. The chain's CDR3 is CASSPRGTDTQYF. DNA of the CDR3: TGCGCCAGCAGTCCGCGGGGCACAGATACGCAGTATTTT.

This clone occurred once. V usage is TRBV6-1 and J usage is TRBJ2-7; a possible D gene is TRBD1 (7 bases). This CDR3 contains 14 residues. Germline V gives CDR1 MNHNS, CDR2 SASEGT. Between the trimmed V and J ends, which lost 5 bases and 1 base, there was a span of 12 bases. This CDR3 reads CASSSQGGSYEQYF. The CDR3 nucleotides read TGTGCCAGCAGTAGTCAGGGGGGATCCTACGAGCAGTACTTC.

This chain joins TRBV2 and TRBJ2-7; 7 nucleotides match TRBD1. CDR1 is SNHLY and CDR2 is FYNNEI in the germline V gene. The CDR3 spans 14 residues. J was trimmed by 0 bases and V by 8 bases; bases with no gene match: 7. The CDR3 region is CASHRGSASYEQYF. In DNA, the CDR3 is TGTGCCAGCCACAGGGGCTCTGCCTCCTACGAGCAGTACTTC.

The rearrangement links TRBV28 to TRBJ2-7; D remains ambiguous. Germline lookup yields CDR1 MDHEN and CDR2 SYDVKM. CDR3 length: 16 residues. Trimming took off 2 bases at V and 2 bases at J, with 16 bases between the two ends. For the CDR3, the DNA is TGTGCCAGCAGTTTAACTCAGACATACAAAGCCTACGAGCAGTACTTC. Protein sequence: CASSLTQTYKAYEQYF.

The CDR3 protein is CASSLTGTSGRGNEQFF. CDR3 sequence (DNA): TGCGCCAGCAGCTTGACCGGGACTAGCGGGAGGGGCAATGAGCAGTTCTTC. The chain joins TRBV5-1 to TRBJ2-1; 16 bases are a match to TRBD2. This CDR3 has 17 amino acids. Germline trimming cut 1 base from V and 6 bases from J; bases unmatched to any gene: 4. From germline, CDR1 is SGHRS and CDR2 YFSETQ.

V is TRBV7-6 and J is TRBJ2-3; the D call may be TRBD1 or TRBD2 (6 bases each). The CDR3 totals 12 residues. Germline V CDR1 and CDR2: SGHVS, FNYEAQ. V lost 4 bases to trimming and J lost 7 bases, with 9 bases between them. CDR3 in amino acids: CASSSGANTQYF. In nucleotides, the CDR3 is TGTGCCAGCAGCTCGGGGGCAAATACGCAGTATTTT. The full variable domain, in which reference TRBV7-6 and TRBJ2-3 provide the parts outside the CDR3, is GAGVSQSPRYKVTKRGQDVALRCDPISGHVSLYWYRQALGQGPEFLTYFNYEAQQDKSGLPNDRFSAERPEGSISTLTIQRTEQRDSAMYRCASSSGANTQYFGPGTRLTVL.

This rearrangement joins TRBV12-1 to TRBJ1-2. TRBV12-1 is described as a pseudogene. This CDR3 comprises 16 residues. As DNA, the CDR3 is TGTGCCAGCAGCTTTGTCTTACAGCTCGAGGCGAGGGGCTACACCTTC. Translated, it gives CASSFVLQLEARGYTF.

About this clone itself: The sample carries other DNA sequences with the same CDR3. The chain combines TRBV9 with TRBJ2-7, with D uncertain. Germline CDR1 SGDLS, CDR2 YYNGEE. Deletions cut 0 bases from V and 2 bases from J, with 9 bases between. The CDR3 sequence is 14 residues long. CDR3 bases: TGTGCCAGCAGCGTAGCGGTGGGAACCTACGAGCAGTACTTC. Amino acids: CASSVAVGTYEQYF.

This clone was recorded once. The chain combines TRBV5-1 with TRBJ2-1; D is unclear. Germline loops: CDR1 SGHRS, CDR2 YFSETQ. Trimming cost V 4 bases and J 10 bases, with 12 bases left between them. This CDR3 spans 12 amino acids. As DNA, the CDR3 is TGCGCCAGCAGCCGAAGGGCTCTGGAGCAGTTCTTC. Encoded protein: CASSRRALEQFF.

CDR3 amino acids: CASSSGQGHSGNTIYF. In nucleotides, the CDR3 is TGTGCCAGCAGCTCCGGACAGGGACACTCTGGAAACACCATATATTTT. The rearrangement uses TRBV5-4 and TRBJ1-3; 8 bases agree with TRBD1. The CDR3 is 16 residues long. From germline, CDR1 is SGHNT and CDR2 YYREEE (reference sequence). Trimming cost V 3 bases and J 0 bases; bases outside gene matches: 5.

The chain joins TRBV2 to TRBJ2-1; possible D gene TRBD1, 5 bases. This CDR3 contains 11 residues. Trimming pared 5 bases from V and 9 bases from J, leaving 8 bases between. Germline V gene sequence: CDR1 SNHLY, CDR2 FYNNEI. CDR3 sequence (DNA): TGTGCCAGCAGTATGCAGGGTGAGCAGTTCTTC. It yields the protein CASSMQGEQFF.

The chain carries TRBV5-5 and TRBJ2-1; D not certain. This CDR3 comprises 14 residues. The germline CDR1 and CDR2 sequences are SGHKS and YYEKEE (reference sequence). With 4 bases removed from V and 4 bases from J, the gap between germline ends came to 12 bases. The CDR3 reads CASSRDPAYNEQFF. CDR3 nucleotides: TGTGCCAGCAGCAGAGATCCAGCGTACAATGAGCAGTTCTTC.

The chain links TRBV2 to TRBJ2-5; D call uncertain. Germline V CDR1 and CDR2: SNHLY, FYNNEI. This CDR3 is built from 13 residues. The V gene lost 3 bases and the J gene lost 7 bases, with 12 bases spanning the gap. The CDR3, as DNA: TGTGCCAGCAGTGATAAGCTACCACCGACCCAGTACTTC. It is translated as CASSDKLPPTQYF.

Note on this clone: Other DNA variants within this sample encode the same CDR3. CDR3 sequence (DNA): TGTGCCAGCACGGGTTACAATGAGCAGTTCTTC. Amino acids: CASTGYNEQFF. The rearrangement uses TRBV2 and TRBJ2-1, with no clear D. Per germline, CDR1 SNHLY and CDR2 FYNNEI. Between the trimmed V and J ends, which lost 7 bases and 4 bases, there was a span of 5 bases. The CDR3 totals 11 residues.

CDR3 amino acids: CASSVANSGSRADTQYF. The CDR3, as DNA: TGTGCCAGCAGCGTAGCTAATAGCGGGAGTAGGGCAGATACGCAGTATTTT. The J gene is TRBJ2-3, the V gene TRBV9; 9 bases fit TRBD2. From germline, CDR1 is SGDLS and CDR2 YYNGEE. V trimming: 0 bases; J trimming: 4 bases; junction bases outside the gene matches: 9. This CDR3 is 17 amino acids long.

V gene TRBV25-1 combines with J gene TRBJ1-1, with TRBD1 identical over 7 bases. The V and J ends lost 8 bases and 8 bases, in that order; junction bases with no gene match: 8. The CDR3 sequence is 12 residues long. Germline V gene data show CDR1 as MGHDK and CDR2 as SYGVNS. DNA for the CDR3: TGTGCCAGCGAGGGGGACAGAGCAGAAGCTTTCTTT. As protein: CASEGDRAEAFF.

This chain uses TRBV7-6 with TRBJ2-7, with TRBD2 identical over 13 bases. V gave up 3 bases and J gave up 4 bases; unmatched junction bases: 12. Germline V gene sequence: CDR1 SGHVS, CDR2 FNYEAQ. This CDR3 region has 18 residues. The CDR3 DNA sequence: TGTGCCAGCAGCTTGGGACTAGCGGGAAGTCTCCAAGGGTACGAGCAGTACTTC. It is translated as CASSLGLAGSLQGYEQYF.

V gene TRBV5-5 combines with J gene TRBJ2-1; D is perhaps TRBD1 or TRBD2 (5 bases each). CDR1 and CDR2 from the germline V gene are SGHKS and YYEKEE (reference sequence). The V gene lost 1 base and the J gene lost 3 bases, with 17 bases spanning the gap. This CDR3 is 17 amino acids long. This CDR3 is CASSLIALPGGYNEQFF. CDR3 bases: TGTGCCAGCAGCTTGATCGCGTTACCTGGGGGCTACAATGAGCAGTTCTTC.

The rearrangement links TRBV5-6 to TRBJ2-2; D is possibly TRBD1 or TRBD2 (5 bases each). Per germline, CDR1 SGHDT and CDR2 YYEEEE. Trimming stripped 0 bases from V and 2 bases from J, with 17 bases between. The CDR3 loop spans 18 amino acids. In DNA, the CDR3 is TGTGCCAGCAGCTTGGGTCAGGGTTGGACTCTCAACACCGGGGAGCTGTTTTTT. Amino acid sequence: CASSLGQGWTLNTGELFF.

This rearrangement joins TRBV28 to TRBJ2-7; either TRBD1 or TRBD2 may fit D (5 bases each). The germline V gene encodes CDR1 MDHEN and CDR2 SYDVKM. The CDR3 loop spans 16 amino acids. V lost 7 bases and J 0 bases, leaving 19 bases between the germline ends. CDR3 region: CASTWRRTLVSYEQYF. The CDR3 region has the DNA TGTGCCAGCACCTGGAGGAGGACACTCGTCTCCTACGAGCAGTACTTC. The variable domain in full, completed from reference TRBV28 and TRBJ2-7, reads DVKVTQSSRYLVKRTGEKVFLECVQDMDHENMFWYRQDPGLGLRLIYFSYDVKMKEKGDIPEGYSVSREKKERFSLILESASTNQTSMYLCASTWRRTLVSYEQYFGPGTRLTVT.

The rearrangement links TRBV2 to TRBJ1-5; 7 nucleotides match TRBD1. The germline V gene encodes CDR1 SNHLY and CDR2 FYNNEI. V shed 2 bases, J shed 5 bases, and the junction held 3 bases outside the gene matches. The CDR3 runs 14 residues. The CDR3 nucleotides are TGTGCCAGCAGTGAACAGGGGGGACATCAGCCCCAGCATTTT. Amino acid sequence: CASSEQGGHQPQHF.

This chain links TRBV29-1 with TRBJ2-5; no definite D call. Per the germline V gene, CDR1 is SQVTM and CDR2 is ANQGSEA. V was clipped by 2 bases and J by 2 bases, with 6 bases between them. The CDR3 totals 12 residues. The DNA of the CDR3 is TGCAGCGTTGAACAGTTTCAAGAGACCCAGTACTTC. It yields the protein CSVEQFQETQYF.

Comments on this clone: At the DNA level, this CDR3 is encoded by other sequences in the same sample as well. DNA of the CDR3: TGTGCCAGCTCACCAAGTTCAGGCCAAGAGACCCAGTACTTC. Protein: CASSPSSGQETQYF. The chain carries TRBV18 and TRBJ2-5, with no clear D. V lost 2 bases and J lost 1, with 8 bases in between. CDR3 length: 14 residues. Germline V gene lookup returns CDR1 KGHSH and CDR2 LQKENI.

This clone was observed once. This rearrangement joins TRBV12-2 to TRBJ2-7; the table's D call, TRBD2, was not checked against the DNA. TRBV12-2 is classified as a pseudogene. This CDR3 contains 12 residues. Written as DNA, the CDR3 is TGTGCAAGTCGCCTAAGCCTCTACGAGCAGTACTTC. Its translation: CASRLSLYEQYF.

The J gene is TRBJ2-7, the V gene TRBV23-1; possible D gene TRBD1, 6 bases. TRBV23-1 is an ORF for which the function is uncertain. This CDR3 has 14 residues. V was shortened by 3 bases and J by 2 bases, with 11 bases between the two germline ends. In nucleotides, the CDR3 is TGCGCCAGCAGTCAGGACAGAGTTCCCTACGAGCAGTACTTC. Translating it yields CASSQDRVPYEQYF.

CDR3 protein: CASSEARGRAHGYTF. The CDR3 DNA follows: TGTGCCAGCAGTGAAGCCCGGGGCAGGGCCCATGGCTACACCTTC. The rearrangement joins TRBV6-1 to TRBJ1-2; the D gene is possibly TRBD1 (5 bases). Between the trimmed V and J ends, which lost 0 bases and 6 bases, there was a span of 14 bases. The CDR3 covers 15 residues. The germline gives CDR1 MNHNS, CDR2 SASEGT.

The chain employs TRBV10-3 and TRBJ2-7; 12 bases match TRBD2. V shed 7 bases and J 13 bases; nucleotides not matched to a gene: 17. Per germline, CDR1 ENHRY and CDR2 SYGVKD. The CDR3 is 15 residues long. CDR3 DNA sequence: TGTGCCATCAAGCTTGGACTAGCGGGAAATTCTCGGTACTACTTC. Translating it yields CAIKLGLAGNSRYYF.

The CDR3 loop is CASSPVFSRSSTDTQYF. DNA of the CDR3: TGTGCCAGCTCACCCGTCTTCAGTCGGAGCAGCACAGATACGCAGTATTTT. V usage is TRBV18 and J usage is TRBJ2-3; D not certain. The CDR3 is 17 amino acids. Germline V gene data show CDR1 as KGHSH and CDR2 as LQKENI. The germline V and J ends were trimmed by 3 bases and 0 bases, with 16 bases remaining between them.

The chain joins TRBV30 to TRBJ2-5; D remains unclear. CDR1 and CDR2 (germline): GTSNPN, SVGIG (reference sequence). The V gene lost 0 bases and the J gene lost 4 bases, with 12 bases spanning the gap. The CDR3 extends over 14 amino acids. The CDR3 region has the DNA TGTGCCTGGAGTGTACGACTCTCTTCAGAGACCCAGTACTTC. It is translated as CAWSVRLSSETQYF.

The chain recombines TRBV29-1 with TRBJ2-3; D is undetermined. This CDR3 has 14 residues. The ends were cut back, 1 base at V and 6 bases at J, with 14 bases in the middle. In germline, CDR1 is SQVTM, CDR2 ANQGSEA. CDR3 sequence reads: CSVEGVLSLDTQYF. The CDR3, as DNA: TGCAGCGTTGAAGGAGTCCTTTCCTTGGATACGCAGTATTTT.

This clone has just one count. This sequence joins TRBV15 and TRBJ1-2, with D hard to call. This CDR3 is built from 13 residues. The germline V gene encodes CDR1 LNHNV and CDR2 YYDKDF (reference sequence). The V gene lost 0 bases and the J gene lost 8 bases, with 10 bases spanning the gap. The CDR3 DNA is TGTGCCACCAGCAGAGATAGTCCCGGCGGCTACACCTTC. Its translation is CATSRDSPGGYTF.